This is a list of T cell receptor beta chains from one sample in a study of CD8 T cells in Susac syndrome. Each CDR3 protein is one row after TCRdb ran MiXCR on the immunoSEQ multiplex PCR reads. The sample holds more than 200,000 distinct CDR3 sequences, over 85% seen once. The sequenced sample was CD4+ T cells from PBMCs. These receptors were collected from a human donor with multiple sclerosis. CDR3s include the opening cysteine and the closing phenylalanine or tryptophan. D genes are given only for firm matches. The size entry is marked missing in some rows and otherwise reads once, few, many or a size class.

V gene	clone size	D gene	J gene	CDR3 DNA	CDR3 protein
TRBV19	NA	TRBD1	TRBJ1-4	TGTGCCAGTCGACGGACAGGGGGGGCTGAAAAACTGTTTTTT	CASRRTGGAEKLFF
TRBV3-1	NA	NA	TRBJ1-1	TGTGCCAGCACCTCAATGGGCTATGCGGCTGAAGCTTTCTTT	CASTSMGYAAEAFF
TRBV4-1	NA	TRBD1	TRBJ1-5	TGCGCCAGCAGCCATAATTCCGGGACAGGGTTTGGTCAGCCCCAGCATTTT	CASSHNSGTGFGQPQHF
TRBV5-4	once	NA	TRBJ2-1	TGTGCCAGCAGCACGCAATCACAGGCGGGGAATGAGCAGTTCTTC	CASSTQSQAGNEQFF
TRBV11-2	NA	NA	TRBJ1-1	TGTGCCAGCAGCACTACTGCCGGCTCTGAAGCTTTCTTT	CASSTTAGSEAFF
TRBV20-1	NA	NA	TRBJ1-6	TGCAGTGCTAGAGATGGGGGTGGCCCGGGAGTAGCACCCCTCCACTTT	CSARDGGGPGVAPLHF
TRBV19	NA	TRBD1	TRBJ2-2	TGTGCCAGTAGTACCGATTCAGGGGGTCTCACCGGGGAGCTGTTTTTT	CASSTDSGGLTGELFF
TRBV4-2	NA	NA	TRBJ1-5	TGTGCCAGCAGCCAAGTTCAGGGTGAGCCCCAGCATTTT	CASSQVQGEPQHF
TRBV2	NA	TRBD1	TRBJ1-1	TGTGCCAGCAGTGCGAGACAGGGTGGGACTGAAGCTTTCTTT	CASSARQGGTEAFF
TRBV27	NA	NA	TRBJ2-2	TGTGCGAGTTTACAGTTTCCCCCCGGGGAGCTGTTTTTT	CASLQFPPGELFF
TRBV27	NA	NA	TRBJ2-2	TGTGCCAGCGGTCGACAGGTGAACACCGGGGAGCTGTTTTTT	CASGRQVNTGELFF
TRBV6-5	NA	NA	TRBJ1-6	TGTGCCAGCAGCCTCAGGGTCGAGAATTCACCCCTCCACTTT	CASSLRVENSPLHF
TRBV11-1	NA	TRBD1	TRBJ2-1	TGTGCCAGCAGCGAGAGGACAGGGGGCATTGGCAATGAGCAGTTCTTC	CASSERTGGIGNEQFF
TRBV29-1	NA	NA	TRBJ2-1	NA	CSVLVGTGSYFEFF
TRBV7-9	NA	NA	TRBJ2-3	TGTGCCAGCAGCCCACCTACCGTCGCAGATACGCAGTATTTT	CASSPPTVADTQYF
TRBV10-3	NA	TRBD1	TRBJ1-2	TGTGCCATCAGTGGAGTCCAGGGGGTCTATGGCTACACCTTC	CAISGVQGVYGYTF
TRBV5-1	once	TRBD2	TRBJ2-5	TGCGCCAGCAGCTTGGCAGGCGGGAGGGCGGAAGAGACCCAGTACTTC	CASSLAGGRAEETQYF
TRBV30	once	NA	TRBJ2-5	TGTGCCTGGAGTGGGACAAGGCTACCAACTCAAGAGACCCAGTACTTC	CAWSGTRLPTQETQYF
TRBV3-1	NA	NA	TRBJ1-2	TGTGCCAGCAGCCGTGCCCAGGGCGTGAACTATGGCTACACCTTC	CASSRAQGVNYGYTF
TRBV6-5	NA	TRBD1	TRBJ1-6	TGTGCCAGCAGGGCCAGACAGGGCCCAAACTCACCCCTCCACTTT	CASRARQGPNSPLHF
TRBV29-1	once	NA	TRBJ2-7	TGCAGCGTTGTTTACTTCGGCTACGAGCAGTACTTC	CSVVYFGYEQYF
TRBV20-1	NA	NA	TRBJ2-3	TGCAGTGCTAGTCCACGGACAGATACGCAGTATTTT	CSASPRTDTQYF
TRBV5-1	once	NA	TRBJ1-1	TGCGCCAGCACCCGGGACGGCGAGCCTTCTGAAGCTTTCTTT	CASTRDGEPSEAFF
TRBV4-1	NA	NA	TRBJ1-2	TGCGCCAGCAGCCAAGATCGCGGGCGGGATGGCTACACCTTC	CASSQDRGRDGYTF
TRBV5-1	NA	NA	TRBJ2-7	TGCGCCAGCAGCTTGTCGTTTGACTCCTACGAGCAGTACTTC	CASSLSFDSYEQYF
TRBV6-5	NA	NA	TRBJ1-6	TGTGCCAGCAGTCCCGGCAGGGACGGTTCACCCCTCCACTTT	CASSPGRDGSPLHF
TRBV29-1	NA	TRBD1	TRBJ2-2	TGCAGCGTCGTGACAGGGGACACCGGGGAGCTGTTTTTT	CSVVTGDTGELFF
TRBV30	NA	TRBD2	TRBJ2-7	TGTGCCTGGAGAGACCCCCGAGGTAGCGGGGCGACCTACGAGCAGTACTTC	CAWRDPRGSGATYEQYF
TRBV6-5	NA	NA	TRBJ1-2	TGTGCCAGCAGGGGCGAACGGACTAACTATGGCTACACCTTC	CASRGERTNYGYTF
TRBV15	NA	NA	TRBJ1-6	TGTGCCACCAGCAGAGAACTATCCGGACGCTCACCCCTCCACTTT	CATSRELSGRSPLHF
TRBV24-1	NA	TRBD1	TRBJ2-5	TGTGCCACCAGTGAGGGCAGGGGGCCTCGGGAGACCCAGTACTTC	CATSEGRGPRETQYF
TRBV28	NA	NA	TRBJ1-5	TGTGCCAGCACCAGGGGTACCAATCAGCCCCAGCATTTT	CASTRGTNQPQHF
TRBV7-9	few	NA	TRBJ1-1	TGTGCCAGCAGTCCGGCTTTCGGTGAAGCTTTCTTT	CASSPAFGEAFF
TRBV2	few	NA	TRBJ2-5	TGTGCCAGCAGGCCTAGAGCCCATCAAGAGACCCAGTACTTC	CASRPRAHQETQYF
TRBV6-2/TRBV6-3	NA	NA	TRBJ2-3	TGTGCCAGCAGTAACTCGGGACGGATGCCAGATACGCAGTATTTT	CASSNSGRMPDTQYF
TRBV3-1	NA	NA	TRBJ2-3	TGTGCCAGCAGCCTAGACCCGGGCTCCACCTTTGGCACAGATACGCAGTATTTT	CASSLDPGSTFGTDTQYF
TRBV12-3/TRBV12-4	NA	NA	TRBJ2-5	TGTGCCAGCAGCTTTGAACAGCAAGAGACCCAGTACTTC	CASSFEQQETQYF
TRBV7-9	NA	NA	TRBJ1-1	TGTGCCAGCAGCTTAGGTTCGGCAGATCGAGCTTTCTTT	CASSLGSADRAFF
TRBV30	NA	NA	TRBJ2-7	TGTGCCTGGAGTGTGACCGGGGTGGGCTACGAGCAGTACTTC	CAWSVTGVGYEQYF
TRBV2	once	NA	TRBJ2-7	TGTGCCAGCAGTGTGTCCAGGGCCCCTTTTTCCTACGAGCAGTACTTC	CASSVSRAPFSYEQYF
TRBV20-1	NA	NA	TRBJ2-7	TGCAGTGCTACCGGTTACGAGCAGTACTTC	CSATGYEQYF
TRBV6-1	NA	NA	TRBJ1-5	TGTGCCAGCAGTCCAGGCCCCGGGGAGCCCCAGCATTTT	CASSPGPGEPQHF
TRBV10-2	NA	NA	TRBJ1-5	TGCGCCAGCAGTGAGGGGCAGCCGTATCAGCCCCAGCATTTT	CASSEGQPYQPQHF
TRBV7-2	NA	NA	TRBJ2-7	TGTGCCAGCAGCACAGACAGGAACGTGAGGCAGTACTTC	CASSTDRNVRQYF
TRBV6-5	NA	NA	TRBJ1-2	TGTGCCAGCAGTTACTCGGGGGGCTCTTCTTCTGGCTACACCTTC	CASSYSGGSSSGYTF
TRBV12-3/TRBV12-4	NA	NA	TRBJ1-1	TGTGCCAGCAGTTTTCTGGGAAGGACTGAAGCTTTCTTT	CASSFLGRTEAFF
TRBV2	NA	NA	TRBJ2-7	TGTGCCAGCATGTACTCAAATTCCTACGAGCAGTACTTC	CASMYSNSYEQYF
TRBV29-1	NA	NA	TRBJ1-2	TGCAGCGTCATCACGGGGGGTGGCTATGGCTACACCTTC	CSVITGGGYGYTF
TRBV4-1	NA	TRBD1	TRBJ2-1	TGCGCCAGCAGCCAAGTTAAAGGGACAGACCATTACAATGAGCAGTTCTTC	CASSQVKGTDHYNEQFF
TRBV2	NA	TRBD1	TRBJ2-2	TGTGCCAGCAAGGACAGGGCGAACACCGGGGAGCTGTTTTTT	CASKDRANTGELFF
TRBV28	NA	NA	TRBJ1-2	TGTGCCAGCAGTTTGTTGACGGCGGGGGGCGGCTACACCTTC	CASSLLTAGGGYTF
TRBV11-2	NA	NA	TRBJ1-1	TGTGCCAGCAGCTTAGGGATCGGCACCACTGAAGCTTTCTTT	CASSLGIGTTEAFF